Given below is one T cell receptor (beta chain) in context. Its antigen is not identified. The CDR3 contains 15 residues. With 0 bases removed from V and 5 bases from J, the gap between germline ends came to 12 bases. Germline V gives CDR1 LGHNA, CDR2 YSLEER. The data derive from a study of T cells after yellow fever vaccination. Findings and limits, study-wide: The CD4 and CD8 compartments had a small share of their clonotypes in common.

TCRdb processed the 5' RACE reads anew with MiXCR; each CDR3 protein has one entry. The profile shows 100,000 to 150,000 distinct CDR3 sequences, 12% to 15% of them singletons. Source: CD8+ T cells sorted from PBMCs, taken 5 days after the yellow fever booster vaccination. The chain is built from TRBV4-3 and TRBJ2-3; D gene ambiguous. This clonotype originated in a man younger than 30 who received the YFV17D yellow fever vaccine. The CDR3 spells CASSQEVVEGDTQYF. The CDR3 DNA sequence: TGCGCCAGCAGCCAAGAAGTGGTTGAAGGAGATACGCAGTATTTT.